The present T cell receptor beta chain was sequenced within a study of blood T cell repertoires in COVID-19 (dated by TCRdb to 2020 to 2022). With regard to the full study: Samples from collaborators originated in the United States, Italy and Spain and spanned both the acute and convalescent phases of COVID-19. The prospective study material was composed of cDNA or gDNA derived from T cells, B-cell-depleted T cells, or PBMCs. The dataset comprised deeply sampled blood TCRbeta repertoires from subjects exposed to, actively infected with, or recovered from COVID-19. The repertoires were released in a freely available public database meant as a resource for research on the immune response to SARS-CoV-2. The samples were drawn from the first 160 participants of the ongoing ImmuneRACE study and from 950 to 1,500 subjects provided by 6 global collaborators. A de-identified subject ID, COVID-19 status, age in years and sex were almost always included in the sample metadata. HLA class I and class II types, where available, came from metadata supplied by the sample provider rather than from assay-based typing. Study-level results and caveats: How much clinical and demographic metadata was included differed by source and by participant, and the metadata was provided uncurated.

The immunoSEQ Assay, a bias-controlled multiplex PCR, was used to amplify TCRbeta CDR3 regions from genomic DNA. Concerning the study's data processing: Nucleated cell counts per sample were estimated from amplification of reference gene primers within the assay. Sequence reads were collapsed and filtered to measure the absolute abundance of every unique TCRbeta CDR3 rearrangement. For each sample, productive Simpson clonality was calculated as the square root of Simpson's diversity index over productive rearrangements. The clones in this table, taken by TCRdb from immuneACCESS, are in-frame only. Not every clone is retained; where verified, under half of the shortfall comes from an unresolved V gene, and the cause of the rest is unknown. The V and J calls and clone size were taken over from that table, and D and trimming were inferred from the DNA. In all, the sample holds roughly 190,000 clones, and over 70% of those were seen once. Less than 3% of the sample comes from the top ten.

Turning to this clone: The antigen it binds to is not known. No per-base quality is available; no much larger clone lies one base away.

Collaborating institutions collected whole blood in K2EDTA tubes following their own protocols. For TCRbeta analysis, collaborators shipped samples as frozen whole blood, isolated PBMCs, or DNA extracted from either of those sample types. The sample consisted of peripheral blood. The clonotype comes from a man aged 45 to 65 with active or convalescent COVID-19.

For the CDR3, the sequence is CASTPAGGITEAFF. The nucleotides read TGTGCCAGCACCCCGGCAGGGGGAATCACTGAAGCTTTCTTT. The rearranged chain carries TRBV7-2 and TRBJ1-1, and TRBD1 aligns with 7 junction nucleotides. There are 14 amino acids in the CDR3, from cysteine to phenylalanine inclusive. Here the CDR3 DNA is all that survives: 42 bases in frame from base 1. Clipping removes 7 bases from V and 4 bases from J, with 9 as the unmatched junction base count. Based on the germline V gene, the CDR1 and CDR2 sequences are SGHTA and FQGNSA. With the portions outside the CDR3 filled from the reference TRBV7-2 and TRBJ1-1 genes, the complete variable region becomes GAGVSQSPSNKVTEKGKDVELRCDPISGHTALYWYRQSLGQGLEFLIYFQGNSAPDKSGLPSDRFSAERTGGSVSTLTIQRTQQEDSAVYLCASTPAGGITEAFFGQGTRLTVV.